This T cell receptor beta chain was found in a study of neurological immune-mediated disorders. The cDNA was synthesized by means of template-switch 5'RACE, which was carried out with 10-nucleotide random UMIs. TCRdb itself ran the 5' RACE reads through MiXCR, one entry per CDR3 protein. The table has 15,000 to 20,000 distinct CDR3 sequences, about a fifth seen once. Unsorted libraries were prepared from 2 million PBMCs held at -80 C. Study-level findings and limits: CDR3 amino acid sequences found in expanded clones were never shared across subjects, suggesting private repertoires in all groups.

The CDR3 covers 16 residues. CDR1 and CDR2 (germline): MNHNS, SASEGT. J was trimmed by 1 base and V by 6 bases; bases with no gene match: 7. There are many counts of this clonotype. The target antigen is unknown. This receptor was identified in a man between 45 and 60 years old in good health. This chain connects TRBV6-1 to TRBJ2-1, with 9 bases that match TRBD2. Specimen: PBMCs. The CDR3 DNA reads as TGTGCCAGCAGCGGCCAGAGCGGGAGGTCCTACAATGAGCAGTTCTTC. It codes for CASSGQSGRSYNEQFF.